These 20 T cell receptor beta chains were sequenced from one sample in a study of cytomegalovirus exposure and HLA in healthy donors. 13 Jbeta primers and 60 Vbeta primers were used for the PCR. Repertoires were generated with immunoSEQ multiplex PCR, while TCRdb's copy carries only in-frame clones and drops some. The sample lists fewer than 200,000 clones, over 60% seen once, with 0.85% to 1% in the top ten. The source material was PBMCs. The receptors derive from a woman aged 45-65 years in good health and CMV-seropositive.

This chain uses TRBV7-9 with TRBJ2-1; D perhaps matches TRBD2 (5 bases). This CDR3 comprises 16 residues. Germline lookup yields CDR1 SEHNR and CDR2 FQNEAQ (reference sequence). Trimming pared 2 bases from V and 2 bases from J, leaving 13 bases between. The CDR3: CASSLSGEGPYNEQFF. The CDR3 DNA is TGTGCCAGCAGCTTAAGTGGTGAGGGCCCCTACAATGAGCAGTTCTTC.

CDR3 in amino acids: CASSLVSGGNQPQHF. The CDR3 DNA reads TGTGCCAGCAGTTTAGTCTCGGGGGGCAATCAGCCCCAGCATTTT. V and J are TRBV28 and TRBJ1-5; TRBD1 might be the D (5 bases). There are 15 residues in the CDR3. The germline V gene has CDR1 MDHEN and CDR2 SYDVKM. Between the trimmed V and J ends, which lost 2 bases and 2 bases, there was a span of 10 bases. Based on the CDR3 plus reference TRBV28 and TRBJ1-5, the full variable domain is DVKVTQSSRYLVKRTGEKVFLECVQDMDHENMFWYRQDPGLGLRLIYFSYDVKMKEKGDIPEGYSVSREKKERFSLILESASTNQTSMYLCASSLVSGGNQPQHFGDGTRLSIL.

The chain uses TRBV29-1 and TRBJ1-2, with 9 bases aligning to TRBD1. In germline, CDR1 is SQVTM, CDR2 ANQGSEA. J gave up 4 bases and V 7 bases, and 10 bases lay outside the gene matches. The CDR3 contains 14 residues. CDR3 nucleotides: TGCAGCGCCTCAGGGACAGGGTACGGCTATGGCTACACCTTC. Protein product: CSASGTGYGYGYTF.

The CDR3 coding sequence is TGTGCCAGCAGCTTGGGGGGGGGTGGACTGGCAAGCTCCTACAATGAGCAGTTCTTC. This gives the protein CASSLGGGGLASSYNEQFF. The rearrangement uses TRBV5-6 and TRBJ2-1; TRBD2 aligns across 7 bases. Losses at the gene ends were 0 bases for V and 0 bases for J; bases not matched to a gene: 12. CDR1 is SGHDT and CDR2 is YYEEEE in the germline V gene. There are 19 residues in the CDR3.

This chain links TRBV19 with TRBJ1-4; D gene ambiguous. The CDR3 totals 11 residues. Germline assignment: CDR1 LNHDA and CDR2 SQIVND (reference sequence). The V and J ends lost 11 bases and 5 bases respectively, with 9 bases between them. The CDR3 loop reads CASRSNEKLFF. As DNA, the CDR3 is TGTGCCTCCAGGTCAAATGAAAAACTGTTTTTT. The full variable domain, in which reference TRBV19 and TRBJ1-4 provide the parts outside the CDR3, is DGGITQSPKYLFRKEGQNVTLSCEQNLNHDAMYWYRQDPGQGLRLIYYSQIVNDFQKGDIAEGYSVSREKKESFPLTVTSAQKNPTAFYLCASRSNEKLFFGSGTQLSVL.

V usage is TRBV7-9 and J usage is TRBJ1-4; a weak D match, TRBD1 (5 bases). This CDR3 region has 16 residues. In germline, CDR1 is SEHNR, CDR2 FQNEAQ (reference sequence). V gave up 5 bases and J gave up 0 bases, with 13 bases separating them. The DNA of the CDR3 is TGTGCCAGCAGCCCTGACAGCTCGACAACTAATGAAAAACTGTTTTTT. Protein product: CASSPDSSTTNEKLFF.

The J gene is TRBJ2-3, the V gene TRBV4-1; 8 positions agree with TRBD1. CDR1 is MGHRA, CDR2 YSYEKL, per germline. The CDR3 is 17 amino acids. V shed 0 bases, J shed 0 bases, and the junction held 5 bases outside the gene matches. CDR3 amino acids: CASSQEARGLSTDTQYF. The CDR3, as DNA: TGCGCCAGCAGCCAAGAGGCCAGGGGGCTTAGCACAGATACGCAGTATTTT.

This clone appeared once. The V and J genes are TRBV20-1 and TRBJ2-3, with D possibly TRBD2 on 6 matching bases. CDR1 and CDR2 from the germline V gene are DFQATT and SNEGSKA (reference sequence). Between the trimmed V and J ends, which lost 5 bases and 6 bases, there was a span of 9 bases. This CDR3 comprises 11 residues. CDR3 residues: CSAPTSDTQYF. As DNA, the CDR3 is TGCAGTGCTCCCACTAGCGATACGCAGTATTTT.

This clone was picked up one time. The CDR3 sequence: CASSLTGGGNEKLFF. CDR3 nucleotide sequence: TGTGCCAGCAGTTTGACAGGGGGCGGAAATGAAAAACTGTTTTTT. This chain joins TRBV28 and TRBJ1-4; 10 positions match TRBD1. Germline-derived CDR1 and CDR2 are MDHEN and SYDVKM. CDR3 length: 15 amino acids. The ends lost 3 bases at V and 5 bases at J; junction bases unmatched: 3. The whole variable domain, remainder taken from reference TRBV28 and TRBJ1-4, is DVKVTQSSRYLVKRTGEKVFLECVQDMDHENMFWYRQDPGLGLRLIYFSYDVKMKEKGDIPEGYSVSREKKERFSLILESASTNQTSMYLCASSLTGGGNEKLFFGSGTQLSVL.

This chain joins TRBV6-1 and TRBJ1-4; unclear D gene. The germline V gene encodes CDR1 MNHNS and CDR2 SASEGT. The CDR3 extends over 15 amino acids. V was trimmed by 0 bases and J by 10 bases, leaving 15 bases between them. This CDR3 is CASSEARQPAGKLFF. The DNA for the CDR3 is TGTGCCAGCAGTGAAGCTCGCCAGCCAGCGGGAAAACTGTTTTTT.

V and J are TRBV10-1 and TRBJ1-2, with a tentative D call TRBD1 (6 bases). The CDR3 covers 15 residues. V lost 6 bases to trimming and J lost 0 bases, with 14 bases between them. The germline V gene has CDR1 WNHNN and CDR2 SYGVQD (reference sequence). The CDR3 here is CASRDWTEPNYGYTF. CDR3 bases: TGCGCCAGCAGAGACTGGACAGAACCTAACTATGGCTACACCTTC.

The V and J genes are TRBV19 and TRBJ1-2; D is perhaps TRBD1 (6 bases). This CDR3 is 16 amino acids long. Germline V gene lookup returns CDR1 LNHDA and CDR2 SQIVND (reference sequence). V was cut by 3 bases and J by 4 bases, with 18 bases left in between. The CDR3, as DNA: TGTGCCAGTAGTATTGATAGGACAGATCGTGGCTATGGCTACACCTTC. Its protein product is CASSIDRTDRGYGYTF.

The chain carries TRBV10-2 and TRBJ1-2; D is unclear. The germline CDR1 and CDR2 sequences are WSHSY and SAAADI. This CDR3 is built from 11 residues. The V end lost 3 bases, the J end lost 5 bases, and 4 bases lay between the germline ends. The CDR3: CASSDQYGYTF. The CDR3 coding sequence is TGCGCCAGCAGTGATCAGTATGGCTACACCTTC.

The V call is TRBV7-2, the J call TRBJ2-5; a possible D gene is TRBD1 (5 bases). Germline V gene lookup returns CDR1 SGHTA and CDR2 FQGNSA. V was shortened by 3 bases and J by 2 bases, with 10 bases between the two germline ends. The CDR3 totals 14 residues. The CDR3 is CASSFDRFQETQYF. Written as DNA, the CDR3 is TGTGCCAGCAGCTTCGACAGATTTCAAGAGACCCAGTACTTC.

The chain links TRBV7-2 to TRBJ2-2; no clear D. The CDR3 extends over 13 amino acids. V lost 1 base, J lost 8 bases, and 8 bases lay in between. Germline V gives CDR1 SGHTA, CDR2 FQGNSA. The CDR3 loop is CASSLVTVGELFF. In nucleotides, the CDR3 is TGTGCCAGCAGCTTAGTTACGGTTGGGGAGCTGTTTTTT.

The chain joins TRBV5-4 to TRBJ2-1; 10 positions agree with TRBD1. Germline values: CDR1 SGHNT, CDR2 YYREEE (reference sequence). V dropped 4 bases and J dropped 3; count of bases not matched to a gene: 4. CDR3 length: 15 residues. The CDR3 spells CASSPRDRGYNEQFF. CDR3 nucleotides: TGTGCCAGCAGCCCCCGGGACAGGGGCTACAATGAGCAGTTCTTC.

The rearrangement links TRBV6-1 to TRBJ2-3; 13 bases are shared with TRBD2. Germline values: CDR1 MNHNS, CDR2 SASEGT. The CDR3 loop spans 16 amino acids. The trim removed 4 bases at V and 4 bases at J, leaving 5 bases unmatched. The DNA for the CDR3 is TGTGCCAGCAGTGGGACTAGCGGGAGTTTTCCAGATACGCAGTATTTT. It codes for CASSGTSGSFPDTQYF.

The chain links TRBV7-3 to TRBJ2-1; 7 nucleotides line up with TRBD2. Germline CDR1 is SGHTA and CDR2 is FQGTGA. J was trimmed by 1 base and V by 2 bases; bases with no gene match: 5. The CDR3 is made up of 16 amino acids. CDR3 nucleotides: TGTGCCAGCAGCTTATTTGCGGGAGCGTCCTACAATGAGCAGTTCTTC. Encoded protein: CASSLFAGASYNEQFF. Using reference TRBV7-3 and TRBJ2-1 for the parts outside the CDR3, the full variable domain is GAGVSQTPSNKVTEKGKYVELRCDPISGHTALYWYRQSLGQGPEFLIYFQGTGAADDSGLPNDRFFAVRPEGSVSTLKIQRTERGDSAVYLCASSLFAGASYNEQFFGPGTRLTVL.

The chain recombines TRBV7-8 with TRBJ1-6; 9 bases agree with TRBD1. Per the germline V gene, CDR1 is SGHVS and CDR2 is FQNEAQ. Germline trimming cut 5 bases from V and 5 bases from J; bases unmatched to any gene: 10. The length of the CDR3 is 17 residues. CDR3 region: CASSQRGGQGNNSPLHF. The CDR3 nucleotides are TGTGCCAGCAGCCAACGAGGGGGACAGGGAAATAATTCACCCCTCCACTTT.

This clone was recorded once. The chain links TRBV5-4 to TRBJ2-3; D may be TRBD1 (6 bases). The length of the CDR3 is 15 residues. Germline assignment: CDR1 SGHNT and CDR2 YYREEE (reference sequence). Trimming removed 4 bases at V and 2 bases at J, with 14 bases between. The CDR3, as DNA: TGTGCCAGCAGCGAAAGACAGGAATTCACAGATACGCAGTATTTT. This codes for CASSERQEFTDTQYF. Filled out from reference TRBV5-4 and TRBJ2-3, the complete variable domain reads ETGVTQSPTHLIKTRGQQVTLRCSSQSGHNTVSWYQQALGQGPQFIFQYYREEENGRGNFPPRFSGLQFPNYSSELNVNALELDDSALYLCASSERQEFTDTQYFGPGTRLTVL.